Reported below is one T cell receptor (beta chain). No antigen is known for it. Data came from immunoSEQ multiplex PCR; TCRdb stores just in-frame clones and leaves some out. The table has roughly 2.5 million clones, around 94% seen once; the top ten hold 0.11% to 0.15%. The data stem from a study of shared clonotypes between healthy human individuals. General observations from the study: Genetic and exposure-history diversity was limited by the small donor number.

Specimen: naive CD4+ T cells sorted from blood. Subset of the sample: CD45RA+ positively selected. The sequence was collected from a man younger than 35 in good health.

The CDR3 bases are TGTGCCAGCTCGGTGTGGGAGGACGAGCAGTACTTC. It translates to CASSVWEDEQYF. This chain links TRBV6-1 with TRBJ2-7, with D maybe TRBD2 (6 bases). V dropped 8 bases and J dropped 5 bases, with 13 bases sitting between them. The CDR3 extends over 12 amino acids. In germline, CDR1 is MNHNS, CDR2 SASEGT.